This section outlines one T cell receptor beta chain sequence together with its context. This sample was taken from a study of blood T cell repertoires in COVID-19. Authors' methods: Quantification of nucleated cells was approximated via reference gene primer amplification. Clones were read by immunoSEQ multiplex PCR, and TCRdb kept only the in-frame ones, dropping some. The V and J calls and clone size come from that table; D and trimming were worked out from the DNA. The sample yields under 150,000 clones, 75% to 85% seen once. Trimming removed 5 bases from V and 7 bases from J; junction bases left unmatched: 7. Per germline, CDR1 KGHSH and CDR2 LQKENI. The CDR3 has 13 amino acids.

The chain recombines TRBV18 with TRBJ2-7; TRBD1 matches 8 bases. This receptor was obtained from a human donor with acute or convalescent COVID-19. The donor label of this sample is uncertain. The sequenced sample consisted of peripheral blood. CDR3 in DNA: TGTGCCAGCTCATCCGGGACAGGTAGGGAGCAGTACGTC. Translated: CASSSGTGREQYV.